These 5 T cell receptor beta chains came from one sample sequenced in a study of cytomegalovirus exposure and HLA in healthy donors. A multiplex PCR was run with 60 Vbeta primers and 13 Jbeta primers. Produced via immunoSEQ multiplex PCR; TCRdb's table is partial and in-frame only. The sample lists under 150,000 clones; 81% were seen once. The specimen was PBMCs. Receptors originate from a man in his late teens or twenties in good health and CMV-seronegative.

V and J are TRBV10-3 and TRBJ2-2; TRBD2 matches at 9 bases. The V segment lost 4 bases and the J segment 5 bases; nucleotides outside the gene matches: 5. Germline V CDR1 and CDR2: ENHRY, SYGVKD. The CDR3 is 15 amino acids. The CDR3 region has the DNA TGTGCCATCAGTGCGGCTAGCGGGGTGACCGGGGAGCTGTTTTTT. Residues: CAISAASGVTGELFF.

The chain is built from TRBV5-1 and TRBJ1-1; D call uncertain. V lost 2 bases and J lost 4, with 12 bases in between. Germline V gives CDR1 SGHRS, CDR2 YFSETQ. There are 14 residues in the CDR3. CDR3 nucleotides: TGCGCCAGCAGCTTCGGGGTAGAGGGCACTGAAGCTTTCTTT. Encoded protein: CASSFGVEGTEAFF.

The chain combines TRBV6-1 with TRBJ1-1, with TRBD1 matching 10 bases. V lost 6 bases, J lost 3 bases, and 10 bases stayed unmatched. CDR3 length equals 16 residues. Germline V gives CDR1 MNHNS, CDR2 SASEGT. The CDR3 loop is CASSESLGTGDTEAFF. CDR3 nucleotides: TGTGCCAGCAGCGAATCGCTCGGGACAGGGGACACTGAAGCTTTCTTT.

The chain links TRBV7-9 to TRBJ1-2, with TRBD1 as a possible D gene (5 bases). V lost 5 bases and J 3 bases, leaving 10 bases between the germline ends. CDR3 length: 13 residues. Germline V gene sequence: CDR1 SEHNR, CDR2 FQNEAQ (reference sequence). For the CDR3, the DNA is TGTGCCAGCAGCCCACAGGATTACTATGGCTACACCTTC. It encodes CASSPQDYYGYTF.

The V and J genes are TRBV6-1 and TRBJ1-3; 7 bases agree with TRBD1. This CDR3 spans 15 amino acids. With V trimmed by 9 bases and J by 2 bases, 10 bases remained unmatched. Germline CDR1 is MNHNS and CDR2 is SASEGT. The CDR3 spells CASSTRQGTGNTIYF. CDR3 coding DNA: TGTGCCAGTTCGACTAGACAGGGAACTGGAAACACCATATATTTT.